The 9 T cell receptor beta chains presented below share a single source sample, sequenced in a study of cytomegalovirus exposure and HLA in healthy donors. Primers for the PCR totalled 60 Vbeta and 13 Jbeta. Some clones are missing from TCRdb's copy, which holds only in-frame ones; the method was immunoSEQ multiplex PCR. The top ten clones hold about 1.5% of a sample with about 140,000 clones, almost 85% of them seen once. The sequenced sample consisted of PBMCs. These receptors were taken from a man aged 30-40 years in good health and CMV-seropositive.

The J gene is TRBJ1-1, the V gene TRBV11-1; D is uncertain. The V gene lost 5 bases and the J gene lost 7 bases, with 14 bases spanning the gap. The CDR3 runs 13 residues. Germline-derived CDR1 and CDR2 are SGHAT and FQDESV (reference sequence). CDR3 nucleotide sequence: TGTGCCAGCAGCCATCGCGCGGGAGTTGAAGCTTTCTTT. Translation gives CASSHRAGVEAFF.

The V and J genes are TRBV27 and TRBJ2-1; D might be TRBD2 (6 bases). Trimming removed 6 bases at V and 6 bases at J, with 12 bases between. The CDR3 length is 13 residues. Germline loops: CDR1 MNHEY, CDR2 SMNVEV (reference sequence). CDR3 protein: CASSFGGFNEQFF. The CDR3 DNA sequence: TGTGCCAGCAGCTTCGGGGGTTTCAATGAGCAGTTCTTC.

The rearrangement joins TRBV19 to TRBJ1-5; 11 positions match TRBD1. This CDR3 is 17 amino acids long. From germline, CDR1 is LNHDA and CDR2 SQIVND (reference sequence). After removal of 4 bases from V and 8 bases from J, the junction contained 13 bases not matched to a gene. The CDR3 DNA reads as TGTGCCAGTAGTACCCCGTCCCGGACAGGGGGCTTGAAGCCCCAGCATTTT. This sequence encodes CASSTPSRTGGLKPQHF.

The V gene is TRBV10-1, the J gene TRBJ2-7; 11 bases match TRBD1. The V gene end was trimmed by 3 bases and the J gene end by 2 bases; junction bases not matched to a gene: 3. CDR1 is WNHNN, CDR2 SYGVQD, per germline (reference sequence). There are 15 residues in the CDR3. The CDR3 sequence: CASSESGQGAYEQYF. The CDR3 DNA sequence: TGCGCCAGCAGTGAATCGGGACAGGGGGCCTACGAGCAGTACTTC.

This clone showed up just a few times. The CDR3 spells CASSGRAIRDTEAFF. As DNA, the CDR3 is TGTGCCAGCAGTGGGAGGGCAATTAGGGACACTGAAGCTTTCTTT. The V call is TRBV2, the J call TRBJ1-1; D remains unclear. From germline, CDR1 is SNHLY and CDR2 FYNNEI. The CDR3 is 15 amino acids. The V gene lost 4 bases and the J gene lost 3 bases, with 15 bases spanning the gap.

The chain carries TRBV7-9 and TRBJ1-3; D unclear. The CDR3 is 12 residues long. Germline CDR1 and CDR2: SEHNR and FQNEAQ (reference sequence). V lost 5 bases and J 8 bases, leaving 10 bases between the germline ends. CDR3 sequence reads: CASSRGADTIYF. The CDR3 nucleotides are TGTGCCAGCAGCCGCGGTGCGGACACCATATATTTT.

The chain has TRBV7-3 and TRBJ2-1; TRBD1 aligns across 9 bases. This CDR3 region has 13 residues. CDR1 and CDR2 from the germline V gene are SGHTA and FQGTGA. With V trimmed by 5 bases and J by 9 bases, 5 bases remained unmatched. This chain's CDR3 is CASSRDRVGEQFF. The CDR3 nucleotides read TGTGCCAGCAGCCGGGACAGGGTCGGTGAGCAGTTCTTC.

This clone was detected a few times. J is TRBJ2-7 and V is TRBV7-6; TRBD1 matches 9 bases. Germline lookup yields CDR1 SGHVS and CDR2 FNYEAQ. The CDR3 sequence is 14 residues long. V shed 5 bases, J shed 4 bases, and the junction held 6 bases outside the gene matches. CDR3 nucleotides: TGTGCCAGCAGCCTGGGGGGACAGGGATACGAGCAGTACTTC. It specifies CASSLGGQGYEQYF.

The CDR3 sequence: CASSSGQSDEQYF. For the CDR3, the DNA is TGTGCCAGCTCATCGGGACAGAGCGACGAGCAGTACTTC. The rearrangement joins TRBV28 to TRBJ2-7, with TRBD1 identical over 7 bases. CDR1 is MDHEN and CDR2 is SYDVKM in the germline V gene. The CDR3 has 13 amino acids. V was clipped by 8 bases and J by 5 bases; unmatched bases: 9.